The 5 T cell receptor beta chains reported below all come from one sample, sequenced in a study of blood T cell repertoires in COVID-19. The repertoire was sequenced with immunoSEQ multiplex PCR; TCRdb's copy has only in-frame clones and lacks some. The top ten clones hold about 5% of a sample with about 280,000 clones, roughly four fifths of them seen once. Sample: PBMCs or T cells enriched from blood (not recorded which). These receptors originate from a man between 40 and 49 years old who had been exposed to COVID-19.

The CDR3 nucleotides are TGTGCCAGCAGCTCGGGACAGTTACTGAATTCACCCCTCCACTTT. Translation: CASSSGQLLNSPLHF. The chain uses TRBV11-2 and TRBJ1-6; 7 bases agree with TRBD1. This CDR3 has 15 residues. Germline loops: CDR1 SGHAT, CDR2 FQNNGV. V trimming: 4 bases; J trimming: 7 bases; junction bases outside the gene matches: 7.

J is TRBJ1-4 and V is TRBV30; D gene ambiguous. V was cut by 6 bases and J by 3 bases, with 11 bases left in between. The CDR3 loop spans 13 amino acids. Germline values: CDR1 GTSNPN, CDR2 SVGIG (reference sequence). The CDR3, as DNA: TGTGCCTGTTTACCCCGGGCTAATGAAAAACTGTTTTTT. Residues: CACLPRANEKLFF. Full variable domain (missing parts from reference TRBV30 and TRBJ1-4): SQTIHQWPATLVQPVGSPLSLECTVEGTSNPNLYWYRQAAGRGLQLLFYSVGIGQISSEVPQNLSASRPQDRQFILSSKKLLLSDSGFYLCACLPRANEKLFFGSGTQLSVL.

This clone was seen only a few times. CDR3 protein: CASSFFGQPQHF. CDR3 bases: TGTGCCAGCAGTTTCTTCGGTCAGCCCCAGCATTTT. V and J are TRBV27 and TRBJ1-5; D unclear. CDR3 length equals 12 residues. The V end was cut by 3 bases, the J end by 6 bases, with 6 bases between. Looked up from germline, CDR1 is MNHEY and CDR2 is SMNVEV (reference sequence).

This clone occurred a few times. CDR3 amino acids: CAGSGLAGGPYEQYF. CDR3 bases: TGTGCCGGAAGCGGACTAGCGGGAGGGCCCTACGAGCAGTACTTC. V gene TRBV4-2 combines with J gene TRBJ2-7, with TRBD2 matching over 15 bases. The CDR3 has 15 amino acids. The trim removed 11 bases at V and 2 bases at J, leaving 7 bases unmatched. The germline V gene has CDR1 LGHNA and CDR2 YNFKEQ.

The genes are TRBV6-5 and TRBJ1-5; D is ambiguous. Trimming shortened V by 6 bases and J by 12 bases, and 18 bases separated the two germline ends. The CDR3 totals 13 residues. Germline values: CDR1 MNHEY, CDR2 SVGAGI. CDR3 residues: CASRTNTIRDQHF. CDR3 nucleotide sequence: TGTGCCAGCAGAACTAACACCATCAGAGACCAGCATTTT.